This TCR beta chain originates from a study of CD8+ T cells in alopecia areata. Study-level results: Among the cells sequenced in scalp samples are also the resident alphabeta T cells of normal skin.

Noted treatment: oral pan-JAK inhibitor, 5-10 mg twice daily. Once RNA had been extracted, it was reverse transcribed into cDNA to act as the sequencing template. This table comes from immunoSEQ multiplex PCR, and its TCRdb copy is limited to in-frame clones, with some not included. The sample contains some 200,000 clones, about 60% of which appear only once. This CDR3 spans 14 amino acids. The germline CDR1 and CDR2 sequences are SGHRS and YFSETQ. With 6 bases clipped from V and 4 bases from J, the junction kept 6 bases outside the gene matches. A word on this clone: Antigen unknown.

The source is a human donor with alopecia areata. The chain carries TRBV5-1 and TRBJ2-1; TRBD2 aligns across 8 bases. The input for sequencing was CD4+ T cells sorted from blood, taken at week 4, from a patient treated with tofacitinib. CDR3 in amino acids: CASTPRGGYNEQFF. CDR3 DNA sequence: TGCGCCAGCACCCCACGGGGGGGTTACAATGAGCAGTTCTTC.